This T cell receptor (beta chain) was identified during a study of T cells in Graves' hyperthyroidism and ophthalmopathy. The CDR3 contains 15 residues. The V gene lost 4 bases and the J gene lost 2 bases, with 13 bases spanning the gap. Germline CDR1 SEHNR, CDR2 FQNEAQ (reference sequence). Exclusion followed for patients with uncontrolled infection, other autoimmune disease, pregnancy or lactation. Based on clinical symptoms, serum thyroxine and TRAb, thyroid ultrasound and orbital computed tomography, diagnoses were reached. TCR beta CDR3 sequences were amplified from RNA transcripts. First-round RT-PCR of the TCR CDR3 relied on the HTBI primer set. MiXCR, applied by TCRdb to the multiplex PCR reads, yields one record per CDR3 protein. The table records under 450,000 distinct CDR3 sequences, about 17% of them present only once.

The clonotype was recovered from a woman in her twenties or thirties with Graves' hyperthyroidism that later progressed to Graves' ophthalmopathy. The sequenced sample was blood. The rearrangement joins TRBV7-9 to TRBJ2-3; either TRBD1 or TRBD2 may fit D (7 bases each). The chain's CDR3 is CASSSSGTATDTQYF. CDR3 DNA sequence: TGTGCCAGCAGCTCAAGCGGGACAGCCACAGATACGCAGTATTTT.